This note documents a single T cell receptor (beta chain) sequence. V dropped 6 bases and J dropped 4; count of bases not matched to a gene: 6. Germline CDR1 is LNHDA and CDR2 is SQIVND (reference sequence). CDR3 size: 14 residues. Sequencing used immunoSEQ multiplex PCR; TCRdb keeps in-frame clones, though not all of them. This table has some 28,000 clones, 75% to 85% appearing once. This sample stems from a study of OX40 agonist ivuxolimab in advanced cancers. This material consisted of CD4+ or CD8+ T cells sorted from blood, taken in a trial of the OX40 agonist ivuxolimab. This TCR was sampled from an adult with an advanced solid tumor such as melanoma, head and neck, liver or kidney cancer. The chain couples TRBV19 to TRBJ2-1; 7 nucleotides line up with TRBD2. CDR3 coding DNA: TGTGCCAGTAGCATTCCGGGGGGTTACAATGAGCAGTTCTTC. This codes for CASSIPGGYNEQFF.